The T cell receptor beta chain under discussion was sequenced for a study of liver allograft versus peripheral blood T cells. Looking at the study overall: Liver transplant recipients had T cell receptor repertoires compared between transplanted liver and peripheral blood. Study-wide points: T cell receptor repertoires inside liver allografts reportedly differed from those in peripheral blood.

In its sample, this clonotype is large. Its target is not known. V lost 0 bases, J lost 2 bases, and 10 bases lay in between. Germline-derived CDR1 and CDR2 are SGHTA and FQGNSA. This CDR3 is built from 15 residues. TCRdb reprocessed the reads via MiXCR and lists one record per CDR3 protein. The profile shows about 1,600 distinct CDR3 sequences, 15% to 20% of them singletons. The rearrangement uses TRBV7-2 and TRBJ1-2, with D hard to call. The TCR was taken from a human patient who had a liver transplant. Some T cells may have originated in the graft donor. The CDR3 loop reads CASSLAVSGNYGYTF. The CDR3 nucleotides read TGTGCCAGCAGCTTAGCGGTTTCCGGGAACTATGGCTACACCTTC.